The rows below give T cell receptor beta chains drawn from one sample of a study of T cells in Graves' hyperthyroidism and ophthalmopathy. TCRdb independently ran MiXCR on the multiplex PCR reads; one entry per CDR3 protein. The table shows under 650,000 distinct CDR3 sequences, with 15% to 20% occurring only once. The specimen sequenced was blood. These receptors all come from a woman aged 25-40 years with Graves' hyperthyroidism. Both conserved end residues are part of each CDR3. A D gene is named only where the DNA matches it firmly. Size values are once, few and many counts, or a class for expanded clones, and some rows have none.

d_gene,j_gene,abundance,v_gene,CDR3aa,CDR3nt
.,TRBJ1-6,.,TRBV20-1,CSARGEGASPLHF,TGCAGTGCTAGAGGGGAGGGCGCTTCACCCCTCCACTTT
.,TRBJ1-6,few,TRBV12-3/TRBV12-4,CASSLAFTGEYNSPLHF,TGTGCCAGCAGTTTAGCATTTACGGGAGAATATAATTCACCCCTCCACTTT
.,TRBJ1-2,many,TRBV5-1,CASSLAGSSGYTF,TGCGCCAGCAGCTTGGCCGGGTCTTCTGGCTACACCTTC
TRBD2,TRBJ2-2,.,TRBV29-1,CSVDGGRAAGELFF,TGCAGCGTTGATGGTGGGAGGGCCGCCGGGGAGCTGTTTTTT
.,TRBJ2-7,many,TRBV5-5,CASKRSGSYEQYF,TGTGCCAGCAAGCGTAGTGGATCCTACGAGCAGTACTTC
.,TRBJ1-2,many,TRBV20-1,CSASPARGYGYTF,TGCAGTGCTAGTCCTGCCAGGGGCTATGGCTACACCTTC
.,TRBJ1-4,few,TRBV7-9,CASSARDTEKLFF,TGTGCCAGCAGCGCCCGGGACACTGAAAAACTGTTTTTT
.,TRBJ2-1,many,TRBV24-1,CATEATSSYNEQFF,TGTGCCACCGAGGCTACGAGCTCCTACAATGAGCAGTTCTTC
TRBD1,TRBJ1-4,.,TRBV5-1,CASSFGTGNEKLFF,TGCGCCAGCAGCTTTGGGACAGGGAATGAAAAACTGTTTTTT
TRBD1,TRBJ2-7,few,TRBV15,CATSRDLLGQGFDEQYF,TGTGCCACCAGCAGAGATCTATTGGGACAGGGTTTCGACGAGCAGTACTTC
.,TRBJ2-5,many,TRBV2,CASSDWETQYF,TGTGCCAGCAGTGATTGGGAGACCCAGTACTTC
.,TRBJ2-1,many,TRBV11-2,CASSTTANNEQFF,TGTGCCAGCAGCACGACTGCTAACAATGAGCAGTTCTTC
.,TRBJ2-2,.,TRBV10-2,CASTKETRGNTGELFF,TGCGCCAGCACCAAGGAGACTAGGGGGAACACCGGGGAGCTGTTTTTT
.,TRBJ2-3,many,TRBV20-1,CSAIEGTQYF,TGCAGTGCCATAGAGGGAACGCAGTATTTT
.,TRBJ1-6,.,TRBV6-1,CASSAAYNSPLHF,TGTGCCAGCAGTGCGGCCTATAATTCACCCCTCCACTTT
.,TRBJ1-5,many,TRBV20-1,CSAVGTLDQPQHF,TGCAGTGCCGTCGGGACACTCGATCAGCCCCAGCATTTT
.,TRBJ1-2,.,TRBV12-3/TRBV12-4,CATTERGGYTF,TGTGCCACCACCGAGCGGGGCGGCTACACCTTC
.,TRBJ2-5,many,TRBV7-3,CASSQTPGRWETQYF,TGTGCCAGCAGTCAAACTCCCGGGAGATGGGAGACCCAGTACTTC
.,TRBJ2-1,.,TRBV5-1,CASSLDWSLYNEQFF,TGCGCCAGCAGCCTGGACTGGTCCCTGTACAATGAGCAGTTCTTC
.,TRBJ1-5,many,TRBV4-1,CASSQERDHQPQHF,TGCGCCAGCAGCCAAGAGAGGGACCATCAGCCCCAGCATTTT
.,TRBJ1-3,many,TRBV12-3/TRBV12-4,CASSPLGGGRNTIYF,TGTGCCAGCAGCCCCCTTGGGGGGGGCCGGAACACCATATATTTT
.,TRBJ2-1,.,TRBV5-6,CASSLSNGAEQFF,TGTGCCAGCAGCTTGTCCAACGGAGCTGAGCAGTTCTTC
.,TRBJ1-1,many,TRBV28,CASITGDTEAFF,TGTGCCAGCATCACGGGAGACACTGAAGCTTTCTTT
TRBD1,TRBJ1-1,many,TRBV5-1,CASSWDRGIAFF,TGCGCCAGCAGCTGGGACAGGGGCATAGCTTTCTTT
.,TRBJ2-3,many,TRBV11-2,CASSQRNTDTQYF,TGTGCCAGCAGCCAAAGGAACACAGATACGCAGTATTTT
TRBD2,TRBJ2-7,.,TRBV3-1,CASSLQLAGSYEQYF,TGTGCCAGCAGCCTCCAACTAGCGGGCTCCTACGAGCAGTACTTC
TRBD1,TRBJ2-7,few,TRBV27,CASSSPGTVTYEQYF,TGTGCCAGCAGTTCCCCCGGGACAGTTACCTACGAGCAGTACTTC
.,TRBJ2-1,.,TRBV4-3,CASSQMGATNEQFF,TGCGCCAGCAGCCAAATGGGTGCGACCAATGAGCAGTTCTTC
.,TRBJ1-4,.,TRBV28,CATRTSTNEKLFF,TGTGCCACCAGAACCTCAACTAATGAAAAACTGTTTTTT
.,TRBJ2-7,few,TRBV18,CASSPRLTASYEQYF,TGTGCCAGCTCACCACGTCTGACAGCCTCCTACGAGCAGTACTTC
TRBD2,TRBJ2-7,few,TRBV13,CASSSQRGIVYEQYF,TGTGCCAGCAGCTCCCAGCGGGGGATAGTCTACGAGCAGTACTTC
TRBD2,TRBJ2-1,.,TRBV10-1,CASSESRGLAGKDEQFF,TGCGCCAGCAGTGAGTCGCGCGGACTAGCGGGAAAGGATGAGCAGTTCTTC
TRBD1,TRBJ1-2,.,TRBV19,CASSIDPPDRGEDGYTF,TGTGCCAGTAGTATAGATCCCCCGGACAGGGGAGAGGATGGCTACACCTTC
.,TRBJ1-2,many,TRBV3-1,CASTKGGGPSNYGYTF,TGTGCCAGCACCAAAGGGGGGGGACCTTCAAACTATGGCTACACCTTC
.,TRBJ1-2,many,TRBV3-1,CASSPGTVYGYTF,TGTGCCAGCTCACCCGGGACGGTCTATGGCTACACCTTC
.,TRBJ1-2,many,TRBV29-1,CGVLEGDYGYTF,TGCGGGGTGTTGGAGGGTGACTATGGCTACACCTTC
TRBD2,TRBJ2-3,many,TRBV11-2,CASSSLAGGEDTQYF,TGTGCCAGCAGCTCCTTAGCGGGAGGGGAAGATACGCAGTATTTT
.,TRBJ2-1,.,TRBV15,CATSRGLEYNEQFF,TGTGCCACCAGCAGAGGCCTGGAATACAATGAGCAGTTCTTC
TRBD2,TRBJ2-7,.,TRBV27,CASSHGLDYEQYF,TGTGCCAGCAGTCACGGACTAGACTACGAGCAGTACTTC
TRBD2,TRBJ2-2,few,TRBV9,CASSGSGDGAGELFF,TGTGCCAGCAGCGGAAGCGGGGACGGGGCCGGGGAGCTGTTTTTT
.,TRBJ1-2,many,TRBV18,CASSPREGGYTF,TGTGCCAGCTCACCACGGGAAGGGGGCTACACCTTC
.,TRBJ1-5,many,TRBV6-1,CASSGWGSNQPQHF,TGTGCCAGCAGTGGATGGGGGAGTAATCAGCCCCAGCATTTT
TRBD1,TRBJ2-4,.,TRBV6-1,CASSEEKQGLGNIQYF,TGTGCCAGCAGTGAGGAAAAACAGGGGTTGGGGAACATTCAGTACTTC
TRBD1,TRBJ2-7,many,TRBV6-1,CASSRDREGEQYF,TGTGCCAGCAGTCGGGACAGGGAGGGCGAGCAGTACTTC
.,TRBJ2-7,many,TRBV11-2,CASSWPVGNEQYF,TGTGCCAGCAGCTGGCCGGTGGGGAACGAGCAGTACTTC
.,TRBJ2-3,few,TRBV12-5,CASGASDADTQYF,TGTGCTAGCGGGGCCTCAGATGCAGATACGCAGTATTTT
TRBD2,TRBJ2-2,.,TRBV15,CATSRDLAGANTGELFF,TGTGCCACCAGCAGAGATCTTGCGGGGGCGAACACCGGGGAGCTGTTTTTT
TRBD1,TRBJ2-2,many,TRBV24-1,CATSDFWTGGGTGELFF,TGTGCCACCAGTGACTTTTGGACAGGGGGAGGCACCGGGGAGCTGTTTTTT
.,TRBJ2-5,many,TRBV2,CASSEEVGETQYF,TGTGCCAGCAGTGAAGAAGTGGGAGAGACCCAGTACTTC
TRBD1,TRBJ1-1,many,TRBV28,CASTLIGGAGTEAFF,TGTGCCAGCACCCTGATAGGGGGCGCCGGCACTGAAGCTTTCTTT
TRBD2,TRBJ2-1,few,TRBV20-1,CSARLTSGLYNEQFF,TGCAGTGCTAGACTCACTAGCGGGCTGTACAATGAGCAGTTCTTC
.,TRBJ2-4,many,TRBV29-1,CSVGAGKNIQYF,TGCAGCGTTGGGGCAGGGAAAAACATTCAGTACTTC
.,TRBJ2-1,many,TRBV2,CASSEARVTNEQFF,TGTGCCAGCAGTGAAGCCAGGGTTACGAATGAGCAGTTCTTC